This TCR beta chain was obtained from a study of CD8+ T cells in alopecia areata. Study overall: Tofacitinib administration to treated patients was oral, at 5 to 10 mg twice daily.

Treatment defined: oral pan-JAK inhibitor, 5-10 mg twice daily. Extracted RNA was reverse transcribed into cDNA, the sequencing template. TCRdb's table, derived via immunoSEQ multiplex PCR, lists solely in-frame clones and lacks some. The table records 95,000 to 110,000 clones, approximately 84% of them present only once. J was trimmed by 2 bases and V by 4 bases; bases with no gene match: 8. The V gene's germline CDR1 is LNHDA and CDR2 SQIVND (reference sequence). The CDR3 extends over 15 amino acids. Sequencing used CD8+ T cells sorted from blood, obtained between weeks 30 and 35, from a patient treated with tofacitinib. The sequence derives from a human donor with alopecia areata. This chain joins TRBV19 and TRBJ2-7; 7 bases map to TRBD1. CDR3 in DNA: TGTGCCAGTAGTACCTCCGGGACAGTCACCTACGAGCAGTACTTC. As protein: CASSTSGTVTYEQYF.